The TCR beta chain described here comes from a study of shared clonotypes between healthy human individuals. Trimming cost V 4 bases and J 3 bases, with 19 bases left between them. Germline CDR1 and CDR2: MGHRA and YSYEKL. This CDR3 region has 16 residues. The deep-level immunoSEQ assay was used. Sorted subsets were amplified in replicate PCRs using 200 ng DNA, tens of thousands of T cell genomes. The assay was immunoSEQ multiplex PCR, and TCRdb's table has in-frame clones only and misses some. The sample has some 2,000,000 clones, around 96% seen once. Naive CD8 cells, CD45RO-negative and positively selected for CCR7, excluded terminally differentiated effector memory CD45RA+ cells.

The J gene is TRBJ2-7, the V gene TRBV4-1; D possibly corresponds to TRBD1 (6 bases). The receptor comes from a young man in good health. Sequenced sample: naive CD8+ T cells sorted from blood. CDR3 sequence (DNA): TGCGCCAGCAGCCTAAACCGGGACACGACCCTCTACGAGCAGTACTTC. It specifies CASSLNRDTTLYEQYF.